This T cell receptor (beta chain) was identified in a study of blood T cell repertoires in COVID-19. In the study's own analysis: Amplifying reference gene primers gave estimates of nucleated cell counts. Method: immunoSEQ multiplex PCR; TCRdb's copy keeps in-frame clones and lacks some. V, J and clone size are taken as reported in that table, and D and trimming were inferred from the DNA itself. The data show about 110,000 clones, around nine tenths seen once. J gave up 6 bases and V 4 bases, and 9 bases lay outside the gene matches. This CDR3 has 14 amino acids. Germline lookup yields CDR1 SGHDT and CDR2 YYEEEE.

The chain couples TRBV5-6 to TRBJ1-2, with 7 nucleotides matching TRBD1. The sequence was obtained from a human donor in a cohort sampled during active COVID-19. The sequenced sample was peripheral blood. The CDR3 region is CASSITGALDGYTF. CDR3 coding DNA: TGTGCCAGCAGCATAACAGGGGCCCTAGATGGCTACACCTTC.